Reported below is one TCR beta chain. Grouping used clinical history reported by participants in a survey and questionnaire. CDR1 and CDR2 (germline): SGHNT, YYREEE (reference sequence). V lost 0 bases and J lost 2, with 12 bases in between. The CDR3 runs 15 residues. The data derive from a study of blood T cell repertoires in COVID-19. Turning to the study itself: Acute and convalescent COVID-19 specimens originated in the United States, Italy and Spain.

Libraries were prepared by immunoSEQ multiplex PCR; TCRdb keeps only in-frame clonotypes and omits some of them. The table has around 140,000 clones, around 87% seen once. The clonotype comes from a man aged 55 to 70 who had recovered from COVID-19. This rearrangement joins TRBV5-4 to TRBJ2-7, with TRBD2 as a possible D gene (5 bases). Sequencing input: PBMCs or T cells enriched from blood (not recorded which). The DNA of the CDR3 is TGTGCCAGCAGCTTGGGCGGGCGGGCCCCCTACGAGCAGTACTTC. Its translation: CASSLGGRAPYEQYF.